Presented here are 17 T cell receptor beta chains from one specimen sequenced in a study of shared clonotypes between healthy human individuals. Data came from immunoSEQ multiplex PCR; TCRdb stores just in-frame clones and leaves some out. The sample records a few million clones, 93% being singletons. Sequenced sample: naive CD4+ T cells from PBMCs. Noted subset: CD45RA+ positively selected. All receptors derive from a man aged 18 to 29 in good health. Some clones in this sample may be carry-over from other donors' samples.

The chain has TRBV7-8 and TRBJ2-1; 10 nucleotides match TRBD2. The length of the CDR3 is 16 residues. The V gene end was trimmed by 5 bases and the J gene end by 2 bases; junction bases not matched to a gene: 6. Germline V gene lookup returns CDR1 SGHVS and CDR2 FQNEAQ. The CDR3 loop is CASSNGLAATYNEQFF. DNA of the CDR3: TGTGCCAGCAGCAACGGACTAGCGGCTACCTACAATGAGCAGTTCTTC.

This chain connects TRBV5-1 to TRBJ2-5; 8 bases are shared with TRBD1. The CDR3 extends over 17 amino acids. With 5 bases clipped from V and 7 bases from J, the junction kept 19 bases outside the gene matches. The germline CDR1 and CDR2 sequences are SGHRS and YFSETQ. The CDR3 DNA follows: TGCGCCAGCAGTCCACCCACCCCCGGGACAGGCGCAAGGACCCAGTACTTC. This encodes CASSPPTPGTGARTQYF.

The sample holds one count of this clone. The rearrangement joins TRBV15 to TRBJ2-5; D possibly matches TRBD1 or TRBD2 (5 bases each). This CDR3 contains 18 residues. V was trimmed by 0 bases and J by 1 base, leaving 18 bases between them. Germline values: CDR1 LNHNV, CDR2 YYDKDF (reference sequence). CDR3 amino acids: CATSRDTAPTGLQETQYF. CDR3 nucleotides: TGTGCCACCAGCAGAGATACGGCCCCGACGGGGCTCCAAGAGACCCAGTACTTC.

The CDR3 DNA reads TGTGCCAGCAGTGAGCAGACGGGACAGGGCCCCTATGGCTACACCTTC. It yields the protein CASSEQTGQGPYGYTF. This chain joins TRBV9 and TRBJ1-2; TRBD1 matches 9 bases. The CDR3 contains 16 residues. Germline V lookup: CDR1 SGDLS, CDR2 YYNGEE. V lost 5 bases, J lost 4 bases, and 12 bases stayed unmatched. Full variable domain (missing parts from reference TRBV9 and TRBJ1-2): DSGVTQTPKHLITATGQRVTLRCSPRSGDLSVYWYQQSLDQGLQFLIQYYNGEERAKGNILERFSAQQFPDLHSELNLSSLELGDSALYFCASSEQTGQGPYGYTFGSGTRLTVV.

V is TRBV4-2 and J is TRBJ2-4; D is ambiguous. The CDR3 loop spans 16 amino acids. The germline CDR1 and CDR2 sequences are LGHNA and YNFKEQ. Trimming removed 1 base at V and 0 bases at J, with 10 bases between. CDR3 nucleotide sequence: TGTGCCAGCAGCCAAGCTTCGGACGGAGCCAAAAACATTCAGTACTTC. Encoded protein: CASSQASDGAKNIQYF.

The genes are TRBV28 and TRBJ2-1; 7 bases agree with TRBD2. Germline V gene data show CDR1 as MDHEN and CDR2 as SYDVKM. The junction had 8 bases not matched to a gene; V was cut back by 3 bases and J by 9 bases. CDR3 length equals 14 residues. Written as DNA, the CDR3 is TGTGCCAGCAGTTTGAGGGCGGGGGTCGGTGAGCAGTTCTTC. As protein: CASSLRAGVGEQFF.

The V and J genes are TRBV4-1 and TRBJ2-1, with TRBD2 matching 9 bases. The CDR3 is 17 residues long. V lost 0 bases to trimming and J lost 7 bases; unmatched junction nucleotides: 10. The germline CDR1 and CDR2 sequences are MGHRA and YSYEKL. CDR3 residues: CASSQETGGRARNEQFF. The CDR3 DNA is TGCGCCAGCAGCCAAGAGACAGGCGGGAGGGCCAGAAATGAGCAGTTCTTC.

V and J are TRBV28 and TRBJ2-7, with 11 bases aligning to TRBD2. With V trimmed by 7 bases and J by 4 bases, 15 bases remained unmatched. Germline assignment: CDR1 MDHEN and CDR2 SYDVKM. The CDR3 runs 17 residues. This chain's CDR3 is CASTGTSGNPSGYEQYF. In DNA form, the CDR3 reads TGTGCCAGCACGGGGACTAGCGGCAACCCGTCGGGGTACGAGCAGTACTTC.

V is TRBV2 and J is TRBJ2-7, with TRBD2 identical over 7 bases. The V and J ends lost 7 bases and 7 bases, in that order; junction bases with no gene match: 10. This CDR3 spans 13 amino acids. Germline values: CDR1 SNHLY, CDR2 FYNNEI. The CDR3 coding sequence is TGTGCCAGCACCCGGCGGGAGCTAGGTGAGCAGTACTTC. It is translated as CASTRRELGEQYF.

The chain links TRBV9 to TRBJ2-5; maybe TRBD1 (6 bases). The J call may be in error: the DNA end matches TRBJ2-7 better. Germline V gene data show CDR1 as SGDLS and CDR2 as YYNGEE. The CDR3 runs to 15 residues. The DNA for the CDR3 is TGTGCCAGCAGCGCGGAGTGGGGACACACCTACGAGCAGTACTTC. Translated: CASSAEWGHTYEQYF.

The chain joins TRBV25-1 to TRBJ2-3, with D maybe TRBD2 (6 bases). The CDR3 has 13 residues. V was trimmed by 6 bases and J by 6 bases, leaving 13 bases between them. The germline CDR1 and CDR2 sequences are MGHDK and SYGVNS. The CDR3 DNA sequence: TGTGCCAGCAGAAATAGCGGCTCCGATACGCAGTATTTT. This translates into CASRNSGSDTQYF.

The chain employs TRBV6-1 and TRBJ2-7; 9 nucleotides match TRBD1. This CDR3 comprises 15 residues. Germline CDR1 reads MNHNS; CDR2 reads SASEGT. The trim removed 6 bases at V and 1 base at J, leaving 7 bases unmatched. The CDR3 protein is CASRDRDRASYEQYF. The CDR3 DNA reads TGTGCCAGCAGGGACCGGGACAGGGCTTCCTACGAGCAGTACTTC.

The CDR3 nucleotides are TGTGCCATCAGTGCCCAGACATGGGACTCCTACAATGAGCAGTTCTTC. As protein: CAISAQTWDSYNEQFF. The rearrangement joins TRBV10-3 to TRBJ2-1, with unresolved D. CDR3 length equals 16 residues. CDR1 and CDR2 (germline): ENHRY, SYGVKD. The V gene lost 4 bases and the J gene lost 0 bases, with 13 bases spanning the gap.

A note on this clone: The same CDR3 arises from other DNA sequences in this sample as well. CDR3 DNA sequence: TGTGCCAGCTCACCAATGGACAGCAATCAGCCCCAGCATTTT. Translation: CASSPMDSNQPQHF. The chain combines TRBV18 with TRBJ1-5; D gene ambiguous. Trimming shortened V by 2 bases and J by 1 base, and 6 bases separated the two germline ends. Germline CDR1 reads KGHSH; CDR2 reads LQKENI. This CDR3 is built from 14 residues.

The chain combines TRBV28 with TRBJ2-3, with unresolved D. The CDR3 runs 14 residues. V lost 5 bases and J 2 bases, leaving 11 bases between the germline ends. Germline V gene lookup returns CDR1 MDHEN and CDR2 SYDVKM. The CDR3 DNA reads TGTGCCAGCAGTAAGCGACACAACACAGATACGCAGTATTTT. Translated: CASSKRHNTDTQYF.

The chain links TRBV7-9 to TRBJ2-7; 9 nucleotides agree with TRBD2. The CDR3 loop spans 14 amino acids. The germline V gene has CDR1 SEHNR and CDR2 FQNEAQ (reference sequence). V was clipped by 5 bases and J by 5 bases; unmatched bases: 7. The CDR3 loop reads CASSGRTSDHEQYF. In nucleotides, the CDR3 is TGTGCCAGCAGCGGACGGACTAGCGACCACGAGCAGTACTTC. The full variable domain, its missing parts supplied by reference TRBV7-9 and TRBJ2-7, is DTGVSQNPRHKITKRGQNVTFRCDPISEHNRLYWYRQTLGQGPEFLTYFQNEAQLEKSRLLSDRFSAERPKGSFSTLEIQRTEQGDSAMYLCASSGRTSDHEQYFGPGTRLTVT.

A remark on this clone: Other DNA sequences in the same sample also yield this CDR3. The chain employs TRBV5-1 and TRBJ2-7, with D perhaps assigned TRBD1 or TRBD2 (5 bases each). The germline V gene encodes CDR1 SGHRS and CDR2 YFSETQ. Trimming cost V 3 bases and J 2 bases, with 12 bases left between them. CDR3 size: 14 residues. The CDR3 nucleotides read TGCGCCAGCAGCTCCCGGGACCGAACCTACGAGCAGTACTTC. Protein product: CASSSRDRTYEQYF.